Listed here are 9 T cell receptor beta chains from one sample, sequenced in a study of T cell repertoires in cytomegalovirus infection. Their target antigens are unknown. TCRdb redid the calling of the reads with MiXCR, one entry per CDR3 protein. This table has about 830,000 distinct CDR3 sequences, approximately 32% appearing once. The sequencing used cultured CD8+ T cells from PBMCs, collected from culture after CMV antigen stimulation. The receptor set was obtained from a human donor in good health (CMV status not recorded). Some clones in this sample may be carry-over from other donors' samples.

This clonotype was detected a few times. This rearrangement joins TRBV5-4 to TRBJ2-5; TRBD2 aligns across 8 bases. The CDR3 runs to 15 residues. Germline V CDR1 and CDR2: SGHNT, YYREEE (reference sequence). The V gene end was trimmed by 7 bases and the J gene end by 2 bases; junction bases not matched to a gene: 10. The DNA of the CDR3 is TGTGCCAGCGAGGGTAGCGGGGACCCACAAGAGACCCAGTACTTC. Its translation: CASEGSGDPQETQYF.

This chain connects TRBV6-6 to TRBJ2-7, with a weak D call TRBD1 (7 bases). The V gene lost 2 bases and the J gene lost 3 bases, with 17 bases spanning the gap. Germline lookup yields CDR1 MNHNY and CDR2 SVGAGI (reference sequence). The CDR3 spans 16 residues. CDR3 loop: CASSYHEVRGDYEQYV. As DNA, the CDR3 is TGTGCCAGCAGTTACCACGAGGTCAGGGGGGACTACGAGCAGTACGTC.

The table lists this clonotype with a few counts. The chain recombines TRBV6-2 or TRBV6-3 with TRBJ2-1; D remains unclear. This CDR3 contains 15 residues. V lost 0 bases and J 4 bases, leaving 10 bases between the germline ends. Germline assignment: CDR1 MNHEY and CDR2 SVGEGT. The CDR3 here is CASSYSETSYNEQFF. The CDR3 DNA reads TGTGCCAGCAGTTACTCTGAGACCAGTTACAATGAGCAGTTCTTC.

This clonotype turned up a few times. This sequence joins TRBV7-6 and TRBJ2-1; weak D call: TRBD1 (5 bases). Trimming pared 4 bases from V and 8 bases from J, leaving 12 bases between. Germline V gives CDR1 SGHVS, CDR2 FNYEAQ. This CDR3 contains 13 residues. The CDR3, as DNA: TGTGCCAGCAGCTCCGTCTGGGGCGATGAGCAGTTCTTC. Translating it yields CASSSVWGDEQFF.

This clonotype was seen a handful of times. The genes are TRBV2 and TRBJ2-3, with 8 bases lining up with TRBD1. CDR3 length: 15 amino acids. Trimming cost V 5 bases and J 1 base; bases outside gene matches: 5. Germline V gives CDR1 SNHLY, CDR2 FYNNEI. Here the CDR3 DNA reads TGTGCCAGCAGTATGGACAGGGTGGGCACAGATACGCAGTATTTT. It yields the protein CASSMDRVGTDTQYF.

This clonotype was counted a few times. This chain uses TRBV6-5 with TRBJ1-3; D is uncertain. Germline CDR1 reads MNHEY; CDR2 reads SVGAGI. V dropped 2 bases and J dropped 0 bases, with 17 bases sitting between them. The CDR3 length is 18 residues. CDR3 region: CASSYGPAGMSSGNTIYF. DNA for the CDR3: TGTGCCAGCAGTTACGGCCCCGCGGGGATGAGCTCTGGAAACACCATATATTTT.

The chain carries TRBV4-2 and TRBJ2-7; 12 bases map to TRBD2. CDR3 length: 15 amino acids. After removal of 6 bases from V and 2 bases from J, the junction contained 5 bases not matched to a gene. The germline V gene has CDR1 LGHNA and CDR2 YNFKEQ. CDR3 in DNA: TGTGCCAGCAGTCATGCTAGCGGGGGGGCCTACGAGCAGTACTTC. Translation: CASSHASGGAYEQYF.

Points on this clonotype: A much larger clone lies a single base off, so this may be a read error. The V and J genes are TRBV7-9 and TRBJ2-7, with 7 nucleotides matching TRBD1. With 3 bases clipped from V and 6 bases from J, the junction kept 2 bases outside the gene matches. The CDR3 sequence is 12 residues long. Looked up from germline, CDR1 is SEHNR and CDR2 is FQNEAQ (reference sequence). As DNA, the CDR3 is TGTGCCAGCAGCTTGACAGGGACCGAGCAGTACTTC. Translating it yields CASSLTGTEQYF.

This clonotype was observed at least ten times. The J gene is TRBJ2-7, the V gene TRBV7-8, with TRBD1 matching over 11 bases. Germline V gives CDR1 SGHVS, CDR2 FQNEAQ. The V gene end was trimmed by 5 bases and the J gene end by 9 bases; junction bases not matched to a gene: 18. The CDR3 runs 17 residues. CDR3 protein: CASSHTDPGQGVVGQYF. CDR3 sequence (DNA): TGTGCCAGCAGCCATACGGACCCGGGACAGGGGGTGGTCGGGCAGTACTTC.